These 7 T cell receptor beta chains were sequenced from one sample in a study of regulatory T cells in long-lasting Graves disease. Sequencing libraries for TCR beta were prepared with iRepertoire HTBI primers and Arm-PCR of CDR3 regions. TCRdb re-called the multiplex PCR reads through MiXCR, storing one row per CDR3 protein. The table lists hundreds of thousands of distinct CDR3 sequences, 16% of them singletons. Time point indicated: newly diagnosed GD, antithyroid drugs for less than 3 months. RNA isolated from PBMCs was used to make the TCR library. This same sample was also part of a study on T cells in Graves' hyperthyroidism and ophthalmopathy.

Source: peripheral blood mononuclear cells (PBMCs), taken at new diagnosis, from a patient treated with antithyroid drugs. The receptor source for this set is a middle-aged man with Graves disease.

This clonotype occurred many times. The chain carries TRBV9 and TRBJ2-1; 8 bases align to TRBD2. Germline V gene sequence: CDR1 SGDLS, CDR2 YYNGEE. The CDR3 runs to 17 residues. V gave up 3 bases and J gave up 3 bases; unmatched junction bases: 11. The CDR3: CASSAVPGTRDYNEQFF. The CDR3 DNA sequence: TGTGCCAGCAGCGCAGTACCCGGGACTAGAGACTACAATGAGCAGTTCTTC.

The CDR3 protein is CASRSNYNEQFF. The CDR3 bases are TGTGCCAGCAGGAGTAATTACAATGAGCAGTTCTTC. The V and J genes are TRBV6-1 and TRBJ2-1; D gene unclear. This CDR3 has 12 amino acids. The V and J ends lost 6 bases and 4 bases respectively, with 7 bases between them. Germline V gene lookup returns CDR1 MNHNS and CDR2 SASEGT.

With regard to this clonotype: A much bigger clone sits one base away, suggesting this may be a read error. V is TRBV6-5 and J is TRBJ2-2; D may be TRBD2 (5 bases). CDR3 length: 16 amino acids. Germline V gene lookup returns CDR1 MNHEY and CDR2 SVGAGI. The CDR3 loop reads CASSYGQEINTGELLF. The DNA of the CDR3 is TGTGCCAGCAGTTACGGGCAAGAAATCAACACCGGGGAGCTGCTTTTT.

This clonotype was found many times. The rearrangement uses TRBV2 and TRBJ2-1, with unresolved D. The J call may not be correct, given that the DNA end is closer to TRBJ2-5. The CDR3 is 13 amino acids. CDR1 and CDR2 from the germline V gene are SNHLY and FYNNEI. CDR3 residues: CASRPAVRETQYF. Written as DNA, the CDR3 is TGTGCCAGCAGGCCAGCCGTTAGGGAGACCCAGTACTTC.

This clonotype was counted between two and nine times. One base away lies a much larger clone, so this may be a sequencing read error. The CDR3 carries no conserved terminal phenylalanine or tryptophan, so it likely arises from a read error. This chain uses TRBV28 with TRBJ2-3, with D possibly matching TRBD2 (5 bases). The V gene's germline CDR1 is MDHEN and CDR2 SYDVKM. This CDR3 contains 15 residues. Between the trimmed V and J ends, which lost 4 bases and 3 bases, there was a span of 14 bases. CDR3 sequence: CASSSPSRVTDTQYS. Here the CDR3 DNA reads TGTGCCAGCAGTTCACCCTCGAGGGTGACAGATACGCAGTATTCT.

This clonotype has ten or more counts. The chain recombines TRBV2 with TRBJ1-3, with D tentatively TRBD1 (5 bases). The CDR3 is 15 amino acids. Germline CDR1 SNHLY, CDR2 FYNNEI. Trimming removed 1 base at V and 3 bases at J, with 10 bases between. The CDR3 DNA is TGTGCCAGCAGTGAAGAGCGGGGGTTTGGAAACACCATATATTTT. Translating it yields CASSEERGFGNTIYF. Variable domain in full (rest from reference TRBV2 and TRBJ1-3): EPEVTQTPSHQVTQMGQEVILRCVPISNHLYFYWYRQILGQKVEFLVSFYNNEISEKSEIFDDQFSVERPDGSNFTLKIRSTKLEDSAMYFCASSEERGFGNTIYFGEGSWLTVV.

The sample holds many counts of this clonotype. The chain recombines TRBV20-1 with TRBJ2-7; D not certain. The germline gives CDR1 DFQATT, CDR2 SNEGSKA (reference sequence). Deletions cut 1 base from V and 3 bases from J, with 4 bases between. This CDR3 is built from 11 residues. CDR3: CSARGDYEQYF. The CDR3 DNA reads TGCAGTGCTAGAGGCGACTACGAGCAGTACTTC.